A selection of T cell receptor beta chains follows, all from one sample in a study of vaccination effects on CD4 cells after COVID-19. These TCRs are of unknown antigen specificity. Measured with immunoSEQ multiplex PCR; TCRdb has only the in-frame clones, and not every one. This table has 50,000 to 60,000 clones, around 67% appearing once. The source material was CD4+ T cells from PBMCs cultured with SARS-CoV-2 spike peptides, sampled before COVID-19 vaccination. The receptors were gathered from a human donor who received a COVID-19 vaccine. The CDR3 runs from the conserved cysteine through the conserved F or W. D genes are given only for firm matches. Clone size is not always given. Where it is, it says once, few, many or a class for expanded clones.

clone size: -
D gene: -
CDR3 length: 10
V gene: TRBV20-1
J gene: TRBJ2-1
CDR3 DNA: TGCAGTGCTAGGCGGGATGAGCAGTTCTTC
CDR3 protein: CSARRDEQFF

clone size: -
D gene: TRBD1
CDR3 length: 14
V gene: TRBV2
J gene: TRBJ1-4
CDR3 DNA: TGTGCCAGCAGTGTAGACAGGGCTGGGGAAAAACTGTTTTTT
CDR3 protein: CASSVDRAGEKLFF

clone size: -
D gene: -
CDR3 length: 14
V gene: TRBV5-4
J gene: TRBJ1-1
CDR3 DNA: TGTGCCAGCAGCTTGGTCGCAGGAAACACTGAAGCTTTCTTT
CDR3 protein: CASSLVAGNTEAFF

clone size: -
D gene: -
CDR3 length: 13
V gene: TRBV6-5
J gene: TRBJ1-4
CDR3 DNA: TGTGCCAGCGCGGGACATCCGAATGAAAAACTGTTTTTT
CDR3 protein: CASAGHPNEKLFF

clone size: once
D gene: -
CDR3 length: 12
V gene: TRBV7-9
J gene: TRBJ1-5
CDR3 DNA: TGTGCCAGCAGCTTCCTAGGGCAACCCCAGCATTTT
CDR3 protein: CASSFLGQPQHF

clone size: once
D gene: -
CDR3 length: 14
V gene: TRBV28
J gene: TRBJ2-3
CDR3 DNA: TGTGCCAGCACCCCTGGGCGGTCCACAGATACGCAGTATTTT
CDR3 protein: CASTPGRSTDTQYF

clone size: -
D gene: -
CDR3 length: 15
V gene: TRBV3-1/TRBV3-2
J gene: TRBJ2-6
CDR3 DNA: TGTGCCAGCAGCCAAGAGCAGATTGGGGCCAACGTCCTGACTTTC
CDR3 protein: CASSQEQIGANVLTF

clone size: -
D gene: -
CDR3 length: 15
V gene: TRBV28
J gene: TRBJ1-3
CDR3 DNA: TGTGCCAGCAGACCAATCGGGGGCGCAGGAAACACCATATATTTT
CDR3 protein: CASRPIGGAGNTIYF

clone size: once
D gene: -
CDR3 length: 18
V gene: TRBV19
J gene: TRBJ1-2
CDR3 DNA: TGTGCCAGTAGTTTGGAAGGAGGTATAGGCGACAGCCTCTATGGCTACACCTTC
CDR3 protein: CASSLEGGIGDSLYGYTF

clone size: -
D gene: -
CDR3 length: 13
V gene: TRBV7-9
J gene: TRBJ2-7
CDR3 DNA: TGTGCCAGCAGCTTAGGCTCGGGGGCCGAGCAGTACTTC
CDR3 protein: CASSLGSGAEQYF

clone size: -
D gene: -
CDR3 length: 17
V gene: TRBV28
J gene: TRBJ1-1
CDR3 DNA: TGTGCCAGCAGTTTATTACTAGGGGGGACCGTGAACACTGAAGCTTTCTTT
CDR3 protein: CASSLLLGGTVNTEAFF

clone size: few
D gene: TRBD2
CDR3 length: 17
V gene: TRBV3-1/TRBV3-2
J gene: TRBJ2-1
CDR3 DNA: TGTGCCAGCCGCGGGGCACCTCCTAGCGGGGGCTACAATGAGCAGTTCTTC
CDR3 protein: CASRGAPPSGGYNEQFF

clone size: -
D gene: -
CDR3 length: 18
V gene: TRBV6-2/TRBV6-3
J gene: TRBJ2-6
CDR3 DNA: TGTGCCAGCAGTTACTCCCTAGGACAGACCTCTGGGGCCAACGTCCTGACTTTC
CDR3 protein: CASSYSLGQTSGANVLTF

clone size: once
D gene: -
CDR3 length: 14
V gene: TRBV15
J gene: TRBJ1-4
CDR3 DNA: TGTGCCACCAGCAGAGATGGGCCGGCTGAAAAACTGTTTTTT
CDR3 protein: CATSRDGPAEKLFF

clone size: -
D gene: TRBD1
CDR3 length: 15
V gene: TRBV25-1
J gene: TRBJ1-1
CDR3 DNA: TGTGCCAGCAGTGAACCCGACAGGGAGGGCACTGAAGCTTTCTTT
CDR3 protein: CASSEPDREGTEAFF